This T cell receptor (beta chain) emerged from a study of T-cell reconstitution after alpha-beta-depleted transplantation in children. V was shortened by 1 base and J by 6 bases, with 7 bases between the two germline ends. CDR3 size: 12 residues. The germline V gene has CDR1 SGHTA and CDR2 FQGNSA. Library preparation (for TCRbeta) was performed with unique molecular identifiers. TCRdb analysed the PCR reads with MiXCR anew, one entry per CDR3 protein. The repertoire consists of approximately 500,000 distinct CDR3 sequences, with over 9.5% occurring once and the leading ten covering just over 2%. Study-level points and caveats: The authors attributed T-cell counts and diversity one year after transplant mostly to newly produced T cells.

This clonotype was counted at least ten times. Its antigen is unidentified. This sequence was found in a child under 10 years old with inherited bone marrow failure, due to receive a stem cell transplant. The source was PBMCs, collected before TCRalphabeta/CD19-depleted stem cell transplant. The chain couples TRBV7-2 to TRBJ2-7, with D uncertain. The CDR3 region has the DNA TGTGCCAGCAGCTTAGGAACGTCCGAGCAGTACTTC. Amino acids: CASSLGTSEQYF. The full variable domain, completed using reference TRBV7-2 and TRBJ2-7, is GAGVSQSPSNKVTEKGKDVELRCDPISGHTALYWYRQSLGQGLEFLIYFQGNSAPDKSGLPSDRFSAERTGGSVSTLTIQRTQQEDSAVYLCASSLGTSEQYFGPGTRLTVT.